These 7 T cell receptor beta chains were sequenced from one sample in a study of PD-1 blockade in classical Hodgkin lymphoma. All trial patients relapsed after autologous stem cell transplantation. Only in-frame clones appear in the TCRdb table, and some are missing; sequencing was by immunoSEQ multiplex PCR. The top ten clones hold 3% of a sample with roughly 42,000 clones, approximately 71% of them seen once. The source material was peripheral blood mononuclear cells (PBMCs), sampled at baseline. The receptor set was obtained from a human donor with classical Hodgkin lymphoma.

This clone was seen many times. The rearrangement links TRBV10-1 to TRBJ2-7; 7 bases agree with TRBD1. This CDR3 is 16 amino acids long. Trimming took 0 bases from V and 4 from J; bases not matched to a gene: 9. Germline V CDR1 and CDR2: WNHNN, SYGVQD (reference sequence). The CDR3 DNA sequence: TGCGCCAGCAGTGAGTCTCCCGACAGGGAGCCTTACGAGCAGTACTTC. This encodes CASSESPDREPYEQYF.

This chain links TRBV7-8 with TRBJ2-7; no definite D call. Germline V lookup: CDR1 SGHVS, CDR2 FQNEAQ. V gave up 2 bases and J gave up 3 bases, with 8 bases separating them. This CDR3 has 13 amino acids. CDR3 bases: TGTGCCAGCAGCTTAATAGGAATCTACGAGCAGTACTTC. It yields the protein CASSLIGIYEQYF.

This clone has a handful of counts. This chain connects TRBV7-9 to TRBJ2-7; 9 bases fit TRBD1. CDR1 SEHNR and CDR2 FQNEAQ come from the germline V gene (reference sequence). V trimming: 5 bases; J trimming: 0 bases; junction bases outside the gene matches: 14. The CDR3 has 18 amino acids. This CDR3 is CASSGYKDRGSVSYEQYF. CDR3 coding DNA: TGTGCCAGCAGCGGTTATAAGGACAGGGGTTCGGTCTCCTACGAGCAGTACTTC.

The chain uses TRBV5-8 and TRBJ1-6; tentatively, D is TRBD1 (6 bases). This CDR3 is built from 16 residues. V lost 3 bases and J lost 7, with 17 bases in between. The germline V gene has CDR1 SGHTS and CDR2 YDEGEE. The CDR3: CASSSGETGRNSPLHF. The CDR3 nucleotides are TGTGCCAGCAGCTCGGGGGAAACAGGGCGCAATTCACCCCTCCACTTT.

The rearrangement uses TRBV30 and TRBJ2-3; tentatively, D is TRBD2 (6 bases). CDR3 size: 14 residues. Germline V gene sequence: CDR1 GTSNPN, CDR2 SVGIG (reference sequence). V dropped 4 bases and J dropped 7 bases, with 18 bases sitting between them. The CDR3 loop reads CAWNPGLVLNTQYF. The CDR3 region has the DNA TGTGCCTGGAATCCGGGACTTGTCCTGAATACGCAGTATTTT. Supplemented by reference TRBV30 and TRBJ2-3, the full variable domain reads SQTIHQWPATLVQPVGSPLSLECTVEGTSNPNLYWYRQAAGRGLQLLFYSVGIGQISSEVPQNLSASRPQDRQFILSSKKLLLSDSGFYLCAWNPGLVLNTQYFGPGTRLTVL.

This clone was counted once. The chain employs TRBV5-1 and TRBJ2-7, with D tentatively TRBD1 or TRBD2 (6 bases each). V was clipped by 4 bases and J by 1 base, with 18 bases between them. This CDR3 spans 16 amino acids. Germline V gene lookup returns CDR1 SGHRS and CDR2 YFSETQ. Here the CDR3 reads CASSLAGGTFSYEQYF. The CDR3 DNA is TGCGCCAGCAGCCTCGCAGGAGGGACATTTTCCTACGAGCAGTACTTC.

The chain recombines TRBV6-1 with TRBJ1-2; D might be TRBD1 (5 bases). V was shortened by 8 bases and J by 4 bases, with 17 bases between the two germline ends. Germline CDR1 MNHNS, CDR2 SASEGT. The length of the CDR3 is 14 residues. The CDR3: CASFRLGRLYGYTF. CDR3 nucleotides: TGTGCCAGCTTCCGGCTGGGACGGCTCTATGGCTACACCTTC.